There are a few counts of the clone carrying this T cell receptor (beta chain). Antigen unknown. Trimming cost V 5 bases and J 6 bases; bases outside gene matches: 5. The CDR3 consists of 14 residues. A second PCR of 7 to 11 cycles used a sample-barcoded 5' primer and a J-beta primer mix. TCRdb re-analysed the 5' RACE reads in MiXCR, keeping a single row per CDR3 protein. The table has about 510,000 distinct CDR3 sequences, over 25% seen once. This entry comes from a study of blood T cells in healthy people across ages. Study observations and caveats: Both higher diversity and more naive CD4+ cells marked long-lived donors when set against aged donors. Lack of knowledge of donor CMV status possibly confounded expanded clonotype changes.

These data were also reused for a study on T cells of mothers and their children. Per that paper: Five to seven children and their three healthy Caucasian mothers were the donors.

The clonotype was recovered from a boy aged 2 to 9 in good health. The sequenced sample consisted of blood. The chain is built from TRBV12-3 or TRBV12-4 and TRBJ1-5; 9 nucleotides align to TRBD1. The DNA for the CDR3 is TGTGCCAGCAGTCCTGGGACAGGGTTTCAGCCCCAGCATTTT. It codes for CASSPGTGFQPQHF.